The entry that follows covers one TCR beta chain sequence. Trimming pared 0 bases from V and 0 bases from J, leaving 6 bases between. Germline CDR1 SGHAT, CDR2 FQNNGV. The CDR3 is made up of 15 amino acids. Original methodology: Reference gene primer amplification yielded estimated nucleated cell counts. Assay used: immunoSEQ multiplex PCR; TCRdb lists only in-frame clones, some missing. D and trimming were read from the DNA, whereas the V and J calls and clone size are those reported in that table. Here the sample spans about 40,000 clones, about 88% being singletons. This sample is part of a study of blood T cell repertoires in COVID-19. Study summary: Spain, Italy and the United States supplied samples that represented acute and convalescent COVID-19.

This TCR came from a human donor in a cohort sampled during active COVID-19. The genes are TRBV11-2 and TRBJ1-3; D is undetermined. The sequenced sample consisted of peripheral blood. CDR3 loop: CASSLDFYSGNTIYF. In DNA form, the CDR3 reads TGTGCCAGCAGCTTAGATTTCTACTCTGGAAACACCATATATTTT.